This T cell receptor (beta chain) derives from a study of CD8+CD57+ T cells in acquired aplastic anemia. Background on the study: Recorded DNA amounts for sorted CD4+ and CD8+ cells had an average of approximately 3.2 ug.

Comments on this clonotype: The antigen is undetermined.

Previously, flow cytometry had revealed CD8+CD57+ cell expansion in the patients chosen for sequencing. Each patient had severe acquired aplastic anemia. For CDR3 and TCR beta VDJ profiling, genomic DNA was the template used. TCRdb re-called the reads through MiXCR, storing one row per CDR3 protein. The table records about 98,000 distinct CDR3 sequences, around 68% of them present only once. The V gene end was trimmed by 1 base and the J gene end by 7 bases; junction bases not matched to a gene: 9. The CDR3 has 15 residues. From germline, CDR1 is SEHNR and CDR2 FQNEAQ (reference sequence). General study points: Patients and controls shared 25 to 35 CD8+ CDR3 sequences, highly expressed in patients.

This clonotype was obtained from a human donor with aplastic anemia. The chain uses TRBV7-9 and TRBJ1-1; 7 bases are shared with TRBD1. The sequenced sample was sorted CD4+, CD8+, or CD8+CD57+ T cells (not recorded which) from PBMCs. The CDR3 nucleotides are TGTGCCAGCAGCTTAGTTGGAGGGGGCAGGGATGAAGCTTTCTTT. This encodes CASSLVGGGRDEAFF. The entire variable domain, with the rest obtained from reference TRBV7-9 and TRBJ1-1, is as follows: DTGVSQNPRHKITKRGQNVTFRCDPISEHNRLYWYRQTLGQGPEFLTYFQNEAQLEKSRLLSDRFSAERPKGSFSTLEIQRTEQGDSAMYLCASSLVGGGRDEAFFGQGTRLTVV.